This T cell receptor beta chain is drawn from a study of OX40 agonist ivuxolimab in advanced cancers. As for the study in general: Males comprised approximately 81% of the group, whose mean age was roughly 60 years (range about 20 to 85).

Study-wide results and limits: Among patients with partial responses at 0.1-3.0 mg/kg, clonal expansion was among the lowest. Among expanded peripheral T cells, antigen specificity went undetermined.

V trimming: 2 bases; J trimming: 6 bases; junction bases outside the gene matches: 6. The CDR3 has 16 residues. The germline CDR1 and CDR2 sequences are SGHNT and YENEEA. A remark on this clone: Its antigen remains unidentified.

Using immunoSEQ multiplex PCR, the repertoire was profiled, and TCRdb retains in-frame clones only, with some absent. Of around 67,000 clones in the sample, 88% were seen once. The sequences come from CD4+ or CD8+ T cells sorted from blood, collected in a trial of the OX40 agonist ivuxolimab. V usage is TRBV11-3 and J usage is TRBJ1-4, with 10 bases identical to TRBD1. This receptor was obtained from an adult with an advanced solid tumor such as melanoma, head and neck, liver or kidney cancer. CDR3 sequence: CASSLYTGTGDEKLFF. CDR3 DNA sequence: TGTGCCAGCAGCTTATACACCGGGACAGGGGATGAAAAACTGTTTTTT. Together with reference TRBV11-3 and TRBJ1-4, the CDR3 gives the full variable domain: EAGVVQSPRYKIIEKKQPVAFWCNPISGHNTLYWYLQNLGQGPELLIRYENEEAVDDSQLPKDRFSAERLKGVDSTLKIQPAELGDSAVYLCASSLYTGTGDEKLFFGSGTQLSVL.